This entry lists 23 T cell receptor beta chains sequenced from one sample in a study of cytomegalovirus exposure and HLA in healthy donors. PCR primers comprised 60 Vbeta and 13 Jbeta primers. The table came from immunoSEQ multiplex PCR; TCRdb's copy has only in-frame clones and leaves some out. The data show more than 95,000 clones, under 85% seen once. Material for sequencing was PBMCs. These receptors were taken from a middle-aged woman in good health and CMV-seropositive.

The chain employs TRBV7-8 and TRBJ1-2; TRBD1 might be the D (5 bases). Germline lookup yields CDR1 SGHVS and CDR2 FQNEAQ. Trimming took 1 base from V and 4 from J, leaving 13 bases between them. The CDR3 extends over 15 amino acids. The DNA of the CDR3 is TGTGCCAGCAGCTTAGAAGGGCGCGGGGGCTATGGCTACACCTTC. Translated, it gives CASSLEGRGGYGYTF.

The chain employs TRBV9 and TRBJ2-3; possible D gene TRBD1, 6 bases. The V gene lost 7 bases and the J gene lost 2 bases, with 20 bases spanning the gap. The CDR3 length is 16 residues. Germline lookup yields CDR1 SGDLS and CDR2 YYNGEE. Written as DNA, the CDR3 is TGTGCCAGCGGAACAGGGACGAACCCTACCACAGATACGCAGTATTTT. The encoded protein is CASGTGTNPTTDTQYF.

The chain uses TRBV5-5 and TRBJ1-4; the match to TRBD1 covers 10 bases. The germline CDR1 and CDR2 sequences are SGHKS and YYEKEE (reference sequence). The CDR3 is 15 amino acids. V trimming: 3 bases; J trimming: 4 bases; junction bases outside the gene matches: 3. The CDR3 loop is CASSYGQGDNEKLFF. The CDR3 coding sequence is TGTGCCAGCAGCTACGGACAGGGGGATAATGAAAAACTGTTTTTT. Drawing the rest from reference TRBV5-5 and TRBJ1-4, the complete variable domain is DAGVTQSPTHLIKTRGQQVTLRCSPISGHKSVSWYQQVLGQGPQFIFQYYEKEERGRGNFPDRFSARQFPNYSSELNVNALLLGDSALYLCASSYGQGDNEKLFFGSGTQLSVL.

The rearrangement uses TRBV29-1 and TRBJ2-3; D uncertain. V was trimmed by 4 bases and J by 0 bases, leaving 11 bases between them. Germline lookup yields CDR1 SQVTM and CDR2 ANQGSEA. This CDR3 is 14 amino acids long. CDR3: CSVVQEWSTDTQYF. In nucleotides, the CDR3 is TGCAGCGTTGTCCAGGAATGGAGCACAGATACGCAGTATTTT.

The CDR3 nucleotides read TGTGCCAGCAGACCGGGACAGGGCACCACCGGGGAGCTGTTTTTT. Protein sequence: CASRPGQGTTGELFF. The rearrangement joins TRBV4-2 to TRBJ2-2, with 9 bases that match TRBD1. The CDR3 consists of 15 residues. Germline CDR1 and CDR2: LGHNA and YNFKEQ. The junction had 6 bases not matched to a gene; V was cut back by 6 bases and J by 4 bases.

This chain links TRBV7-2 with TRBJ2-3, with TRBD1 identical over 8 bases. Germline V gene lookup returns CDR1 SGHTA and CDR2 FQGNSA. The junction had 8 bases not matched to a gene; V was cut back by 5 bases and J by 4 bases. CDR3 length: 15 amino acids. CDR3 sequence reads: CASSRQGNRADTQYF. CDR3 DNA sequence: TGTGCCAGCAGCCGACAGGGGAATAGGGCAGATACGCAGTATTTT.

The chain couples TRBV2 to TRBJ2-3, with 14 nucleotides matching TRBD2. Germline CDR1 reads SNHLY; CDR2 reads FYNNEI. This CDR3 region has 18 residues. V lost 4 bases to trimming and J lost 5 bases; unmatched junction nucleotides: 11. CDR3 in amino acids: CASSGLGLAGVSRDTQYF. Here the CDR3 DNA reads TGTGCCAGCAGTGGGCTGGGACTAGCGGGAGTTTCAAGAGATACGCAGTATTTT.

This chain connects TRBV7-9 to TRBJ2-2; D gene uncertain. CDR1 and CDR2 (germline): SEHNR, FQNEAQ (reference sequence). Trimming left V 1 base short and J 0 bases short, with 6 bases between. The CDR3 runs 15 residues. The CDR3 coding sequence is TGTGCCAGCAGCTTAGACCTATCGAACACCGGGGAGCTGTTTTTT. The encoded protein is CASSLDLSNTGELFF.

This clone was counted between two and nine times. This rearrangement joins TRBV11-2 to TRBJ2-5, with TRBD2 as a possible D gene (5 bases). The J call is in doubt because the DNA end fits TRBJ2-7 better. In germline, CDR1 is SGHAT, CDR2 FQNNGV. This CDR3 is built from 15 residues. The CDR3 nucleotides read TGTGCCAGCAGCTTAGGGGTCAGCGGACTCTACGAGCAGTACTTC. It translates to CASSLGVSGLYEQYF.

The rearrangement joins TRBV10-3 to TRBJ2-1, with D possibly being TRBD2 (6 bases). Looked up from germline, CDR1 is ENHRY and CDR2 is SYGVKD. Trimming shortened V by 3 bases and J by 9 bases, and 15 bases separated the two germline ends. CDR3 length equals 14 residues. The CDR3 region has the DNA TGTGCCATCAGTGACATGGGGTCCGGGGGTGAGCAGTTCTTC. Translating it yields CAISDMGSGGEQFF.

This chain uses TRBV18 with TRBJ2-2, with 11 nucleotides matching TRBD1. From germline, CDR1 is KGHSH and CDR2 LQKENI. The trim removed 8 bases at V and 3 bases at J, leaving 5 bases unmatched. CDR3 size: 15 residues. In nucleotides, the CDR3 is TGTGCCAGCCCAAGGGACAGGGGGGACACCGGGGAGCTGTTTTTT. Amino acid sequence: CASPRDRGDTGELFF.

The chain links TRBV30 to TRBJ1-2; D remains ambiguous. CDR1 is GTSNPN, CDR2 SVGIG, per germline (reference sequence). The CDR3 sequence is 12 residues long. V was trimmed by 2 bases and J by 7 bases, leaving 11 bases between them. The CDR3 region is CAWSQTRSGYTF. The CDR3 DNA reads TGTGCCTGGAGTCAGACACGCAGTGGCTACACCTTC.

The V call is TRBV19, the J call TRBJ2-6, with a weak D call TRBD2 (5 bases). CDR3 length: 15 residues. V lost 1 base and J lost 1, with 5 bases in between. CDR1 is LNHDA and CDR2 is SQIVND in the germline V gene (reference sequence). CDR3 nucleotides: TGTGCCAGTAGTATAGGAGGGTCTGGGGCCAACGTCCTGACTTTC. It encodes CASSIGGSGANVLTF.

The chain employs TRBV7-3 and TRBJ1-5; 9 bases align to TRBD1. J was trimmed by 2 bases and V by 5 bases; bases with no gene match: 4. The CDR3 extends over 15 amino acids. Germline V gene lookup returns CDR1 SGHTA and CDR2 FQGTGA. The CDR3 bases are TGTGCCAGCAGCCCGGACAGGGGTGGCAATCAGCCCCAGCATTTT. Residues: CASSPDRGGNQPQHF.

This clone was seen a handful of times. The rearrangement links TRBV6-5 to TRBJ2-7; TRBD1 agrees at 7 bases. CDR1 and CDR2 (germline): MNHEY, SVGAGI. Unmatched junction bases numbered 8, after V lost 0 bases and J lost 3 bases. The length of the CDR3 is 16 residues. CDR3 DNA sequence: TGTGCCAGCAGTTACTCGCCAGGGGGTAAGGTCTACGAGCAGTACTTC. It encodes CASSYSPGGKVYEQYF.

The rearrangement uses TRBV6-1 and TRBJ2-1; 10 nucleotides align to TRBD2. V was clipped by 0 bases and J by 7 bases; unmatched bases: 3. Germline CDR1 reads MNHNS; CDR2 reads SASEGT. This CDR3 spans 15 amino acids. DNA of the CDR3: TGTGCCAGCAGTGAAGCGGCTAGCGGGAGTAATGAGCAGTTCTTC. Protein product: CASSEAASGSNEQFF.

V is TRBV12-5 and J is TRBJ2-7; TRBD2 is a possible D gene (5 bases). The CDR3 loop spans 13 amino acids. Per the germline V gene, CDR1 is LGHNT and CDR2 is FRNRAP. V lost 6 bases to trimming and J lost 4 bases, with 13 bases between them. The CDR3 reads CASGTIPPYEQYF. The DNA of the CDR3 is TGTGCTAGTGGGACTATACCCCCATACGAGCAGTACTTC.

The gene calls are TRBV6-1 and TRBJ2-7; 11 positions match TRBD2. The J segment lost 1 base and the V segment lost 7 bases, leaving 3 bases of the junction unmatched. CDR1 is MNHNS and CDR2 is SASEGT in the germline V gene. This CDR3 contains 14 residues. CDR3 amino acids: CASIGTSGSYEQYF. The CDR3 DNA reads TGTGCCAGCATTGGGACTAGCGGTTCCTACGAGCAGTACTTC.

The CDR3 spells CASSLGTSGLREEQYF. The CDR3 region has the DNA TGTGCCAGCAGCCTCGGGACTAGCGGTCTCCGGGAGGAGCAGTACTTC. V is TRBV7-9 and J is TRBJ2-7; 11 bases fit TRBD2. CDR3 size: 16 residues. The germline CDR1 and CDR2 sequences are SEHNR and FQNEAQ (reference sequence). The V segment lost 5 bases and the J segment 7 bases; nucleotides outside the gene matches: 13.

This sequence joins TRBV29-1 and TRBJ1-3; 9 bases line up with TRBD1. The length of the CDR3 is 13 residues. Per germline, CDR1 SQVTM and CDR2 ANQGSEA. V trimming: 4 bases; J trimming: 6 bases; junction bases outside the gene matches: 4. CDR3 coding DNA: TGCAGCGTTGTGGACAGGGGAGTAAACACCATATATTTT. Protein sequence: CSVVDRGVNTIYF.

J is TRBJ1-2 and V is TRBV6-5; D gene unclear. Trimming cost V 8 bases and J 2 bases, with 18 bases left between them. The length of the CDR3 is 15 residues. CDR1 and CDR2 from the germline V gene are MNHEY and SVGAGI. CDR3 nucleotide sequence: TGTGCCAGCGGACCGCCGGGAAGACCGAACTATGGCTACACCTTC. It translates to CASGPPGRPNYGYTF.

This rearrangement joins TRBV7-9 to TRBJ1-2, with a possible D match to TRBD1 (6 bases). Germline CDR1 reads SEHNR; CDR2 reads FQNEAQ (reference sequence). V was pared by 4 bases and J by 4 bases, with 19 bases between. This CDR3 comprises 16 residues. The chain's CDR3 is CASSSENQGPFYGYTF. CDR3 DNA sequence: TGTGCCAGCAGCTCCGAGAATCAGGGGCCCTTCTATGGCTACACCTTC.

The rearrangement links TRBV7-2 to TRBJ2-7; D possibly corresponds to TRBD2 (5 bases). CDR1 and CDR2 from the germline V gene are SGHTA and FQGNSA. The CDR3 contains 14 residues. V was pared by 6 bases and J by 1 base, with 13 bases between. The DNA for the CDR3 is TGTGCCAGCAGAAAGGGCACGGGATCCTACGAGCAGTACTTC. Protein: CASRKGTGSYEQYF.